These 27 T cell receptor beta chains share one sample of origin, sequenced in a study of blood T cell repertoires in COVID-19 (TCRdb year 2020). Libraries were made using the immunoSEQ multiplex PCR assay. Here the immuneACCESS table is served through TCRdb, limited to in-frame sequences with V and J called. Missing clones are a known gap in these copies; in checked studies unresolved V genes cover under half, and the rest lacks a known reason. This sample is represented by some 290,000 clones; roughly nine tenths of them were singletons. The top ten clonotypes cover roughly 2.2% of the sample. Sequencing was carried out using peripheral blood. These receptors originate from a woman aged 50 to 60 who had recovered from COVID-19.

The J gene is TRBJ1-1, the V gene TRBV6-5; a possible D gene is TRBD1 (5 bases). This CDR3 has 16 residues. Trimming cost V 0 bases and J 1 base, with 12 bases left between them. The germline gives CDR1 MNHEY, CDR2 SVGAGI. The CDR3 loop reads CASSYSVLQENTEAFF. Written as DNA, the CDR3 is TGTGCCAGCAGTTACTCCGTCCTACAGGAGAACACTGAAGCTTTCTTT.

V gene TRBV30 combines with J gene TRBJ2-7; 7 bases align to TRBD1. The CDR3 has 14 residues. J was trimmed by 5 bases and V by 2 bases; bases with no gene match: 9. Germline V lookup: CDR1 GTSNPN, CDR2 SVGIG (reference sequence). The CDR3 sequence is CAWSKGAERDEQYF. In nucleotides, the CDR3 is TGTGCCTGGAGTAAGGGGGCGGAACGGGACGAGCAGTACTTC.

The chain uses TRBV15 and TRBJ2-7; 10 nucleotides agree with TRBD1. Germline lookup yields CDR1 LNHNV and CDR2 YYDKDF (reference sequence). This CDR3 contains 16 residues. J gave up 7 bases and V 0 bases, and 9 bases lay outside the gene matches. CDR3 region: CATSRDRTGGTGEQYF. The DNA of the CDR3 is TGTGCCACCAGCAGAGACCGGACAGGGGGTACGGGGGAGCAGTACTTC.

The chain employs TRBV9 and TRBJ2-3; 11 bases are shared with TRBD2. Germline values: CDR1 SGDLS, CDR2 YYNGEE. CDR3 length equals 16 residues. Trimming cost V 3 bases and J 3 bases; bases outside gene matches: 6. CDR3 coding DNA: TGTGCCAGCAGCGGACTAGCGGGAAGTCGTACAGATACGCAGTATTTT. Protein: CASSGLAGSRTDTQYF.

For the CDR3, the DNA is TGTGCCAGCCTAGGGACAGCAAACACCGGGGAGCTGTTTTTT. Its protein is CASLGTANTGELFF. V and J are TRBV2 and TRBJ2-2; TRBD1 aligns across 7 bases. The CDR3 length is 14 residues. Per the germline V gene, CDR1 is SNHLY and CDR2 is FYNNEI. The trim removed 8 bases at V and 2 bases at J, leaving 5 bases unmatched.

The rearrangement uses TRBV19 and TRBJ2-1; D might be TRBD2 (6 bases). Germline CDR1 LNHDA, CDR2 SQIVND (reference sequence). CDR3 length: 12 amino acids. With 4 bases removed from V and 12 bases from J, the gap between germline ends came to 13 bases. The CDR3 reads CASSRLAGLQFF. DNA of the CDR3: TGTGCCAGTAGTAGACTGGCGGGATTGCAGTTCTTC.

This chain links TRBV5-1 with TRBJ1-1; D remains ambiguous. The CDR3 totals 15 residues. Between the trimmed V and J ends, which lost 4 bases and 1 base, there was a span of 14 bases. Germline V gene data show CDR1 as SGHRS and CDR2 as YFSETQ. CDR3 in DNA: TGCGCCAGCAGCCCTTTTGTTCAGGAGAACACTGAAGCTTTCTTT. Residues: CASSPFVQENTEAFF.

V and J are TRBV30 and TRBJ1-2; 7 nucleotides match TRBD1. The CDR3 consists of 11 residues. Per the germline V gene, CDR1 is GTSNPN and CDR2 is SVGIG (reference sequence). The V and J ends lost 8 bases and 3 bases, in that order; junction bases with no gene match: 3. In DNA, the CDR3 is TGTGCCAGCAGGGGGGACTATGGCTACACCTTC. Its protein is CASRGDYGYTF.

The chain couples TRBV5-1 to TRBJ2-5; 13 nucleotides match TRBD2. This CDR3 has 15 amino acids. After removal of 4 bases from V and 1 base from J, the junction contained 1 base not matched to a gene. Germline assignment: CDR1 SGHRS and CDR2 YFSETQ. CDR3 sequence (DNA): TGCGCCAGCAGCGGGACTAGCGGGATCCAAGAGACCCAGTACTTC. Its protein product is CASSGTSGIQETQYF. Supplemented by reference TRBV5-1 and TRBJ2-5, the full variable domain reads KAGVTQTPRYLIKTRGQQVTLSCSPISGHRSVSWYQQTPGQGLQFLFEYFSETQRNKGNFPGRFSGRQFSNSRSEMNVSTLELGDSALYLCASSGTSGIQETQYFGPGTRLLVL.

The chain couples TRBV7-2 to TRBJ2-3; tentative D call: TRBD2 (6 bases). The CDR3 contains 15 residues. Trimming removed 4 bases from V and 7 bases from J, with 18 bases in between. From germline, CDR1 is SGHTA and CDR2 FQGNSA. CDR3: CASSSGLPLTNTQYF. The CDR3 DNA reads as TGTGCCAGCAGCTCCGGACTACCCCTGACCAATACGCAGTATTTT.

This chain links TRBV6-5 with TRBJ1-4, with a tentative D call TRBD1 (5 bases). V was cut by 0 bases and J by 10 bases, with 15 bases left in between. Germline CDR1 and CDR2: MNHEY and SVGAGI. This CDR3 region has 15 residues. The CDR3 sequence: CASSYSNPRAGKLFF. The CDR3 nucleotides are TGTGCCAGCAGTTACTCGAACCCCAGGGCCGGAAAACTGTTTTTT.

This clone showed up just a few times. J is TRBJ1-1 and V is TRBV3-1 (or the pseudogene TRBV3-2), with D perhaps TRBD1 (6 bases). The length of the CDR3 is 13 residues. Germline values: CDR1 LGHDT, CDR2 YNNKEL (reference sequence). V lost 5 bases and J 5 bases, leaving 12 bases between the germline ends. CDR3 sequence: CASSASGVTEAFF. CDR3 DNA sequence: TGTGCCAGCAGCGCTTCAGGGGTAACTGAAGCTTTCTTT.

Worth noting for this clone: A read error may account for a junction end that differs from germline. This chain links TRBV5-6 with TRBJ1-6; 10 bases match TRBD1. Germline lookup yields CDR1 SGHDT and CDR2 YYEEEE. The CDR3 covers 16 residues. The DNA for the CDR3 is TGTGCCAGCAGTTTGGGGTGGACAGGGGGGAATTCACCCCTCCACTTT. Translation gives CASSLGWTGGNSPLHF.

The chain has TRBV18 and TRBJ1-1, with 8 bases matching TRBD1. The trim removed 4 bases at V and 0 bases at J, leaving 10 bases unmatched. This CDR3 has 17 amino acids. CDR1 and CDR2 from the germline V gene are KGHSH and LQKENI. Written as DNA, the CDR3 is TGTGCCAGCTCACGGGATCGACAGGGGTTGGTGAACACTGAAGCTTTCTTT. Its translation is CASSRDRQGLVNTEAFF. Full variable domain (rest looked up from reference TRBV18 and TRBJ1-1): NAGVMQNPRHLVRRRGQEARLRCSPMKGHSHVYWYRQLPEEGLKFMVYLQKENIIDESGMPKERFSAEFPKEGPSILRIQQVVRGDSAAYFCASSRDRQGLVNTEAFFGQGTRLTVV.

The chain combines TRBV5-1 with TRBJ2-2; TRBD1 aligns across 12 bases. The CDR3 runs to 17 residues. CDR1 is SGHRS, CDR2 YFSETQ, per germline. With 2 bases clipped from V and 3 bases from J, the junction kept 5 bases outside the gene matches. CDR3 nucleotide sequence: TGCGCCAGCAGCTTTCCGGGACAGGGGGCGGACACCGGGGAGCTGTTTTTT. Translation: CASSFPGQGADTGELFF.

The chain has TRBV28 and TRBJ2-7, with a possible D match to TRBD1 (6 bases). Per the germline V gene, CDR1 is MDHEN and CDR2 is SYDVKM. Trimming pared 7 bases from V and 6 bases from J, leaving 16 bases between. The CDR3 loop spans 13 amino acids. For the CDR3, the DNA is TGTGCCAGCACCATACCGAGGGGGTCCGAGCAGTACTTC. Amino acid sequence: CASTIPRGSEQYF. The full variable domain, completed using reference TRBV28 and TRBJ2-7, is DVKVTQSSRYLVKRTGEKVFLECVQDMDHENMFWYRQDPGLGLRLIYFSYDVKMKEKGDIPEGYSVSREKKERFSLILESASTNQTSMYLCASTIPRGSEQYFGPGTRLTVT.

This clone was observed a single time. This sequence joins TRBV3-1 (or the pseudogene TRBV3-2) and TRBJ2-5, with D possibly being TRBD2 (5 bases). Germline loops: CDR1 LGHDT, CDR2 YNNKEL (reference sequence). The CDR3 spans 15 residues. The germline V and J ends were trimmed by 1 base and 3 bases, with 12 bases remaining between them. CDR3 amino acids: CASSQVVSGEETQYF. The CDR3 DNA follows: TGTGCCAGCAGCCAAGTGGTGAGCGGAGAAGAGACCCAGTACTTC.

The chain carries TRBV6-1 and TRBJ2-7; D remains ambiguous. V lost 3 bases and J lost 5, with 5 bases in between. Germline lookup yields CDR1 MNHNS and CDR2 SASEGT. The CDR3 is 11 residues long. The CDR3 loop is CASSDRNEQYF. CDR3 nucleotides: TGTGCCAGCAGTGACAGAAACGAGCAGTACTTC.

This clone was counted only a few times. The rearrangement uses TRBV11-2 and TRBJ2-1; 10 bases map to TRBD2. The ends lost 5 bases at V and 10 bases at J; junction bases unmatched: 20. Germline V lookup: CDR1 SGHAT, CDR2 FQNNGV. The CDR3 sequence is 18 residues long. The chain's CDR3 is CASSRAPPSGRADWEQFF. CDR3 nucleotide sequence: TGTGCCAGCAGCCGGGCCCCCCCCAGCGGGAGGGCCGATTGGGAGCAGTTCTTC.

The genes are TRBV6-2 or TRBV6-3 and TRBJ1-2; D remains ambiguous. CDR3 length: 15 amino acids. The germline V gene encodes CDR1 MNHEY and CDR2 SVGEGT. V shed 0 bases and J shed 2 bases, with 10 bases lying between them. The CDR3 coding sequence is TGTGCCAGCAGTTACTCCCTAGGGAGCAACTATGGCTACACCTTC. It is translated as CASSYSLGSNYGYTF.

This chain connects TRBV7-6 to TRBJ2-3; 7 bases align to TRBD1. Trimming cost V 6 bases and J 1 base; bases outside gene matches: 7. The CDR3 loop spans 15 amino acids. Germline loops: CDR1 SGHVS, CDR2 FNYEAQ. CDR3 sequence reads: CASSRGRLRTDTQYF. DNA of the CDR3: TGTGCCAGCAGTAGGGGGCGCCTCCGCACAGATACGCAGTATTTT.

CDR3 amino acids: CASSYQGDRGAFF. The DNA for the CDR3 is TGTGCCAGCAGTTACCAAGGGGACAGGGGGGCTTTCTTT. V and J are TRBV6-5 and TRBJ1-1; 11 bases are a match to TRBD1. V lost 2 bases and J lost 11; bases outside the gene matches: 4. The CDR3 consists of 13 residues. Per germline, CDR1 MNHEY and CDR2 SVGAGI.

The V and J genes are TRBV5-1 and TRBJ2-3, with 8 bases aligning to TRBD2. Germline V gene data show CDR1 as SGHRS and CDR2 as YFSETQ. CDR3 length: 15 amino acids. V was clipped by 4 bases and J by 3 bases; unmatched bases: 7. CDR3 sequence: CASSPAGGATDTQYF. DNA of the CDR3: TGCGCCAGCAGCCCAGCCGGGGGGGCAACAGATACGCAGTATTTT.

This clone appeared once. The chain combines TRBV30 with TRBJ2-3; a possible D gene is TRBD2 (7 bases). V was trimmed by 4 bases and J by 6 bases, leaving 14 bases between them. The CDR3 contains 13 residues. Germline V gives CDR1 GTSNPN, CDR2 SVGIG (reference sequence). CDR3 DNA: TGTGCCTGGAATGCGGGGGCTCGGGATACGCAGTATTTT. It encodes CAWNAGARDTQYF.

This clone appeared once. This chain connects TRBV28 to TRBJ2-1; 9 bases match TRBD2. Trimming at V came to 4 bases and at J to 9 bases, leaving 10 bases not matched to a gene. The CDR3 runs 15 residues. Germline CDR1 and CDR2: MDHEN and SYDVKM. The CDR3 reads CASSSASGILGEQFF. CDR3 bases: TGTGCCAGCAGTTCGGCTAGCGGGATACTCGGTGAGCAGTTCTTC.

This chain connects TRBV28 to TRBJ2-1; unclear D gene. The germline V gene has CDR1 MDHEN and CDR2 SYDVKM. V gave up 6 bases and J gave up 6 bases, with 9 bases separating them. There are 12 residues in the CDR3. As DNA, the CDR3 is TGTGCCAGCAGCCCGCTAGGCAATGAGCAGTTCTTC. Residues: CASSPLGNEQFF. Based on the CDR3 plus reference TRBV28 and TRBJ2-1, the full variable domain is DVKVTQSSRYLVKRTGEKVFLECVQDMDHENMFWYRQDPGLGLRLIYFSYDVKMKEKGDIPEGYSVSREKKERFSLILESASTNQTSMYLCASSPLGNEQFFGPGTRLTVL.

V and J are TRBV4-2 and TRBJ1-1; D is ambiguous. With 0 bases removed from V and 0 bases from J, the gap between germline ends came to 11 bases. The CDR3 is made up of 16 amino acids. Germline CDR1 and CDR2: LGHNA and YNFKEQ. The CDR3 spells CASSQDLRGMNTEAFF. DNA for the CDR3: TGTGCCAGCAGCCAAGATCTTCGGGGAATGAACACTGAAGCTTTCTTT.